Listed below are T cell receptor beta chains from one sample, sequenced in a study of blood T cell repertoires in COVID-19. Libraries were prepared by immunoSEQ multiplex PCR; TCRdb keeps only in-frame clonotypes and omits some of them. The profile shows about 200,000 clones, about three quarters of them singletons. Sequencing was done on a sample of peripheral blood. The source is a woman in her 70s with acute or convalescent COVID-19. Each CDR3 is given with its conserved first and last residue. The size entry is marked missing in some rows and otherwise reads once, few, many or a size class.

>14|TRBJ1-5|TRBV20-1|few
CSASLSRGGQPQHF
>15|TRBJ2-1|TRBV19|NA
CASRPAGGGYNEQFF
>15|TRBJ2-2|TRBV2|NA
CASRGTGANTGELFF
>14|TRBJ2-2|TRBV28|NA
CASSSPGLTGELFF
>15|TRBJ2-1|TRBV4-1|once
CASSQGGNPYNEQFF
>13|TRBJ2-1|TRBV5-1|NA
CASSTRQGSEQFF
>13|TRBJ2-7|TRBV19|NA
CASSIDRDYEQYF
>14|TRBJ1-2|TRBV7-9|NA
CASSLRESNYGYTF
>15|TRBJ2-2|TRBV6-1|NA
CASSEVDSYTGELFF
>14|TRBJ1-2|TRBV19|NA
CASRGTGGNYGYTF